This entry describes one TCR beta chain. The specificity of this receptor is unknown. One junction end disagrees with the germline gene, perhaps due to a read error. The pancreatic ductal adenocarcinoma patients who were selected had gone through surgery without receiving any neoadjuvant therapy. Peripheral blood was collected in heparin tubes, and PBMCs were then isolated from the blood with a histopaque density gradient and cryopreserved in about 10% DMSO. Using the DNeasy Blood and Tissue Kit with Proteinase K and RNase treatment, genomic DNA was extracted from 7 PBMC and roughly 10 flash-frozen tumor specimens. TCR beta CDR3 regions were amplified from genomic DNA using the immunoSEQ hsTCRB kit. An Illumina HiSeq system was used to carry out high-throughput TRB CDR3 sequencing. The published analysis was carried out like this. The immunoSEQ software was used to analyze the sequencing reads, and any nonproductive sequences containing premature stops or frame-shifts were left out. Clonality of the repertoire was calculated as one minus Shannon entropy normalized by log2 of the number of unique productive sequences. TCRdb holds this immuneACCESS table with in-frame rearrangements only. Some clones are missing; in checked studies, unresolved V genes explain under half, and the rest has no known cause. For V, J and clone size, that table is used; D and trimming come from the DNA. The sample table records some 20,000 clones; around nine tenths of these occur just once. Of the sample, 0.94% is held by the ten largest clones.

CDR1 and CDR2 were assigned from the germline V gene as MNHEY and SVGAGI. The CDR3 holds 16 amino acids from the cysteine to the phenylalanine. Solely the CDR3 DNA is kept, with 48 bases framed from the first base. This sample was taken from a study of T cells in pancreatic ductal adenocarcinoma (dated by TCRdb to between 2016 and 2019). Regarding the complete study: Seeking insight into the adaptive T-cell response that arises naturally, the researchers examined how many CD8+ T cells infiltrated tumors of resected pancreatic ductal adenocarcinoma, where they sat, and what features they had, alongside the same properties of suppressive cells. The paper's findings and limits, for the study overall: Blood samples had more total productive templates and 6.5 to 9.5-fold more unique clonotypes than tumor samples. Tumor versus blood clonality comparisons may be biased because tumors are enriched in CD45RO+ effector rather than naive T cells, biasing toward lower diversity. Because most pancreatic cancer patients present with inoperable disease, the resected cohort was biased toward the minority with early-stage disease. T-cell clonality did not differ significantly between tumor and blood, with mean clonality about 0.12 in tumors and around 0.071 in blood.

The clonotype originates from a human donor with pancreatic ductal adenocarcinoma. The rearrangement combines TRBV6-5 with TRBJ1-4, and TRBD1 matches 9 of the central bases. The sample taken for sequencing was PBMCs. The sequence in DNA is TGTGCCAGCAGCTACTCCGGGACAGGGCTCAAAGAAAAACTGTTTTTT. Translated, it gives CASSYSGTGLKEKLFF.